The entry below gives a single T cell receptor (beta chain) sequence along with its context. The sample is drawn from a study of control samples from healthy donors and cancer patients. TCRdb's table, derived via immunoSEQ multiplex PCR, lists solely in-frame clones and lacks some. The sample holds roughly 160,000 clones; roughly 95% are singletons and the top ten take just over 1%. The CDR3 runs to 15 residues. CDR1 is SGHAT, CDR2 FQNNGV, per germline. Trimming took 5 bases from V and 7 from J, leaving 15 bases between them. The clonotype was recovered from a woman aged 25-40 years in good health. The J gene is TRBJ1-6, the V gene TRBV11-2; tentative D call: TRBD1 (6 bases). Sequencing used blood. CDR3 region: CASSPDYTGNSPLHF. In DNA, the CDR3 is TGTGCCAGCAGCCCAGACTATACAGGGAATTCACCCCTCCACTTT.